This TCR beta chain was profiled in a study of blood T cell repertoires in COVID-19. Measured with immunoSEQ multiplex PCR; TCRdb has only the in-frame clones, and not every one. The table records 65,000 to 90,000 clones, approximately 79% of them present only once. Germline CDR1 reads LGHNA; CDR2 reads YSLEER. Deletions cut 0 bases from V and 6 bases from J, with 8 bases between. The CDR3 has 14 amino acids. Sequencing was performed on peripheral blood. The TCR originated in a man between 60 and 70 years old with active or convalescent COVID-19. The chain is built from TRBV4-3 and TRBJ2-2; the D is unclear. CDR3 region: CASSQDGLAGELFF. The DNA of the CDR3 is TGCGCCAGCAGCCAAGACGGTTTGGCCGGGGAGCTGTTTTTT.